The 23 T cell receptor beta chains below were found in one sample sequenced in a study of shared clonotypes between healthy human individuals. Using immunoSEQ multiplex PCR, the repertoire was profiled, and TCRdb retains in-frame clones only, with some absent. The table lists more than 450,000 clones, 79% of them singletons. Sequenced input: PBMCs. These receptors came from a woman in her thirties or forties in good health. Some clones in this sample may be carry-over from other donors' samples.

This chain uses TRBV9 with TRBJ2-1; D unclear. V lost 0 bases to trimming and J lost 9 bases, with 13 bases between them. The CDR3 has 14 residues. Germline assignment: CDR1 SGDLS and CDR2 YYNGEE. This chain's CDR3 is CASSVVDSTGEQFF. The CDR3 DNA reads TGTGCCAGCAGCGTAGTCGACTCTACTGGTGAGCAGTTCTTC.

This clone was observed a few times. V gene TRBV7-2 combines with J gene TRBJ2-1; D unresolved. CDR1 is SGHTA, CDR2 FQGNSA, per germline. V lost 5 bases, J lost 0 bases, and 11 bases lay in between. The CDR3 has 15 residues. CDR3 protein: CASSLTASSYNEQFF. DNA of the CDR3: TGTGCCAGCAGCCTCACCGCAAGCTCCTACAATGAGCAGTTCTTC.

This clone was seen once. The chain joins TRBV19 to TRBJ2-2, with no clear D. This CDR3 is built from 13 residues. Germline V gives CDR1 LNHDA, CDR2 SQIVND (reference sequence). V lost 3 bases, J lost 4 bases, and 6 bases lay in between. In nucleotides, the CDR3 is TGTGCCAGTAGTATGTCGGTCACCGGGGAGCTGTTTTTT. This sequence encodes CASSMSVTGELFF.

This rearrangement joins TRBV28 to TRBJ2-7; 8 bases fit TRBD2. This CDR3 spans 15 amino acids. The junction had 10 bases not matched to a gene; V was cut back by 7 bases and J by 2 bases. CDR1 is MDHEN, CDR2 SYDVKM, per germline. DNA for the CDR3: TGTGCCAGCACCGGGGGGGCTAGCGTTCCCTACGAGCAGTACTTC. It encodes CASTGGASVPYEQYF.

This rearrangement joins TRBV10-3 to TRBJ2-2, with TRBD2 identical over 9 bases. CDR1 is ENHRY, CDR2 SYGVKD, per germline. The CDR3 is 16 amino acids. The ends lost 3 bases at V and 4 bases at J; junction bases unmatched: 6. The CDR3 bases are TGTGCCATCAGTGAAGGACTAGCGACCGTCACCGGGGAGCTGTTTTTT. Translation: CAISEGLATVTGELFF.

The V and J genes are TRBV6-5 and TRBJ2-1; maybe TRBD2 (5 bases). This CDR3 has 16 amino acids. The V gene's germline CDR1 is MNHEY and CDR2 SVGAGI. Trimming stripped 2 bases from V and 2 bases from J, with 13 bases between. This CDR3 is CASSYGGLSTYNEQFF. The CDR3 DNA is TGTGCCAGCAGTTACGGAGGACTTTCGACCTACAATGAGCAGTTCTTC.

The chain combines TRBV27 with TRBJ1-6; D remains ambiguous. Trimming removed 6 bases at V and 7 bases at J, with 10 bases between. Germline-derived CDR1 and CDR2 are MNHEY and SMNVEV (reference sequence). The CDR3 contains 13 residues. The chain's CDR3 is CASSPTENSPLHF. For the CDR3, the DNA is TGTGCCAGCAGCCCTACGGAAAATTCACCCCTCCACTTT.

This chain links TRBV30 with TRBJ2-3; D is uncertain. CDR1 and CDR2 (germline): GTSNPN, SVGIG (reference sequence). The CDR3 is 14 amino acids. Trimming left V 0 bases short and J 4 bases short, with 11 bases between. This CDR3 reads CAWSVGEVADTQYF. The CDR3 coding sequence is TGTGCCTGGAGTGTTGGAGAGGTAGCAGATACGCAGTATTTT.

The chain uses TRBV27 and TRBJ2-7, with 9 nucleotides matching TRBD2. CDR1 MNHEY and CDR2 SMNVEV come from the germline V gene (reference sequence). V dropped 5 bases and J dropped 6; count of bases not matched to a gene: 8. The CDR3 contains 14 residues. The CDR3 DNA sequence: TGTGCCAGCAGTGCGACTAGCGGCATAACCGAGCAGTACTTC. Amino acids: CASSATSGITEQYF.

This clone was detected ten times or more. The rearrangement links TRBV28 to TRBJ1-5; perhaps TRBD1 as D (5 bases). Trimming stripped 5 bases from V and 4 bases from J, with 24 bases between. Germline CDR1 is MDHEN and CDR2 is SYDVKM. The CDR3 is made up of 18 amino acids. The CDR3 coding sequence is TGTGCCAGCAGTCGGGGCCAGATAGTCGGCCTGGATAATCAGCCCCAGCATTTT. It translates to CASSRGQIVGLDNQPQHF.

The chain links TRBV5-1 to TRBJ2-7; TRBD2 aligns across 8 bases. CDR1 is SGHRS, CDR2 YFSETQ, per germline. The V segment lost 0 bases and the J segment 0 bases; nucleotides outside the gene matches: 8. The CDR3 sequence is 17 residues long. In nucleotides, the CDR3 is TGCGCCAGCAGCTTGGCGATACGGAGCGGGAGCTCCTACGAGCAGTACTTC. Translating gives CASSLAIRSGSSYEQYF. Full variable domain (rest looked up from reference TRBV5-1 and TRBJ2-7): KAGVTQTPRYLIKTRGQQVTLSCSPISGHRSVSWYQQTPGQGLQFLFEYFSETQRNKGNFPGRFSGRQFSNSRSEMNVSTLELGDSALYLCASSLAIRSGSSYEQYFGPGTRLTVT.

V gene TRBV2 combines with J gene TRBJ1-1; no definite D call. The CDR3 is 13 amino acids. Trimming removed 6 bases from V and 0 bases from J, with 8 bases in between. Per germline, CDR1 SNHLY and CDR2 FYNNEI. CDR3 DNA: TGTGCCAGCAGCGTAGACGTGAACACTGAAGCTTTCTTT. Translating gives CASSVDVNTEAFF.

The CDR3 region has the DNA TGCGCCAGCAAGTCCGTCCTAGCGGGCCCTTCTAGCTCCTACAATGAGCAGTTCTTC. This codes for CASKSVLAGPSSSYNEQFF. The chain employs TRBV5-1 and TRBJ2-1; 8 bases align to TRBD2. This CDR3 is built from 19 residues. The V segment lost 6 bases and the J segment 0 bases; nucleotides outside the gene matches: 17. Germline CDR1 reads SGHRS; CDR2 reads YFSETQ.

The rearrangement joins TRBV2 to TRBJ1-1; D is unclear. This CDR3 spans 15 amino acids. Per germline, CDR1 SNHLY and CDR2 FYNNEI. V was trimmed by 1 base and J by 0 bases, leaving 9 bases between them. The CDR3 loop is CASSEETEMNTEAFF. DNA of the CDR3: TGTGCCAGCAGTGAAGAGACCGAAATGAACACTGAAGCTTTCTTT.

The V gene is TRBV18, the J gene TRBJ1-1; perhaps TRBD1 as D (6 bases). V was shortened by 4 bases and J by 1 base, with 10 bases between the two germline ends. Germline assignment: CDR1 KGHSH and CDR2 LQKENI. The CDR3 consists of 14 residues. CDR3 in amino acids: CASSRRTENTEAFF. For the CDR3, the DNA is TGTGCCAGCTCACGTCGGACAGAGAACACTGAAGCTTTCTTT. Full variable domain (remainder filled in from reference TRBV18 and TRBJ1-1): NAGVMQNPRHLVRRRGQEARLRCSPMKGHSHVYWYRQLPEEGLKFMVYLQKENIIDESGMPKERFSAEFPKEGPSILRIQQVVRGDSAAYFCASSRRTENTEAFFGQGTRLTVV.

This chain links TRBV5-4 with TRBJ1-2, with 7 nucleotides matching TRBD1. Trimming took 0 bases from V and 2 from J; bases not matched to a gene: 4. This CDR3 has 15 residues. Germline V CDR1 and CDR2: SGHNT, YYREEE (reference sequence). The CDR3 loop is CASSLGGGVNYGYTF. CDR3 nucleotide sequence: TGTGCCAGCAGCTTGGGAGGGGGCGTCAACTATGGCTACACCTTC. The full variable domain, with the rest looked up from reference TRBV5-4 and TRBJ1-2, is ETGVTQSPTHLIKTRGQQVTLRCSSQSGHNTVSWYQQALGQGPQFIFQYYREEENGRGNFPPRFSGLQFPNYSSELNVNALELDDSALYLCASSLGGGVNYGYTFGSGTRLTVV.

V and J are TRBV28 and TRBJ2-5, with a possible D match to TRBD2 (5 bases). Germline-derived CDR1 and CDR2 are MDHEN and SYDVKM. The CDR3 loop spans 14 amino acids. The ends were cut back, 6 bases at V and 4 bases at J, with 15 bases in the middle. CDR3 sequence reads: CASSLPIARETQYF. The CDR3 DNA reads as TGTGCCAGCAGCCTTCCAATAGCGAGAGAGACCCAGTACTTC.

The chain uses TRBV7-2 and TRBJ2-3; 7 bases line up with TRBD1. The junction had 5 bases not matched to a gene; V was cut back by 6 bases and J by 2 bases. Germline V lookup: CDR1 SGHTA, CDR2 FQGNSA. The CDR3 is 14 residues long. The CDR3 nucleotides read TGTGCCAGCAGGTCAGGGGGAAACACAGATACGCAGTATTTT. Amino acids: CASRSGGNTDTQYF.

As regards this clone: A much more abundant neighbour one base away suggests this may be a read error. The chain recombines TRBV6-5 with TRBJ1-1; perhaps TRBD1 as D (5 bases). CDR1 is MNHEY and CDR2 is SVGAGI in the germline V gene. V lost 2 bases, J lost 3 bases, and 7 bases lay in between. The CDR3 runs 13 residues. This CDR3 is CASSYVGDTEAFF. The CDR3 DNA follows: TGTGCCAGCAGTTACGTGGGGGACACTGAAGCTTTCTTT.

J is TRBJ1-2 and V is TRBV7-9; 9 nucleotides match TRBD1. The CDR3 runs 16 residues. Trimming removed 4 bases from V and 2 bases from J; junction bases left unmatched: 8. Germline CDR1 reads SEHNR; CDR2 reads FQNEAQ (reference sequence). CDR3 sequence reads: CASSWDGQGTNYGYTF. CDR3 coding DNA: TGTGCCAGCAGCTGGGATGGACAGGGGACAAACTATGGCTACACCTTC. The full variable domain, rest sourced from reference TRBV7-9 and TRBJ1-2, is DTGVSQNPRHKITKRGQNVTFRCDPISEHNRLYWYRQTLGQGPEFLTYFQNEAQLEKSRLLSDRFSAERPKGSFSTLEIQRTEQGDSAMYLCASSWDGQGTNYGYTFGSGTRLTVV.

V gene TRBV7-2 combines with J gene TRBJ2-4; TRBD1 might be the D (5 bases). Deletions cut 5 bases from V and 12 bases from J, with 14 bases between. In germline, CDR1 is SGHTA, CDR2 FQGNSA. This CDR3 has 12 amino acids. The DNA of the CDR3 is TGTGCCAGCAGCCTCAGGGAAGGAGCTCAGTACTTC. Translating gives CASSLREGAQYF.

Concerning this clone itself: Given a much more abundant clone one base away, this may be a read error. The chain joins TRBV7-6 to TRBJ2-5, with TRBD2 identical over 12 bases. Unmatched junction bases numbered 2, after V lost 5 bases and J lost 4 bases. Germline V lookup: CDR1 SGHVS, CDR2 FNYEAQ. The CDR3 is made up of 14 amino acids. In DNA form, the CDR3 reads TGTGCCAGCAGCCTGGGACTAGCGGGAGAGACCCAGTACTTC. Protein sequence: CASSLGLAGETQYF.

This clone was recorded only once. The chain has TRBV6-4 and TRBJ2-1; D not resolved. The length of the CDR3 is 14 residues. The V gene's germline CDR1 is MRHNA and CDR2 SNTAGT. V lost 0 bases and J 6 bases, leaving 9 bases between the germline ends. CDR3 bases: TGTGCCAGCAGTGACTCGGAACACGTCAATGAGCAGTTCTTC. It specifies CASSDSEHVNEQFF.